The 15 T cell receptor beta chains presented below share a single source sample, sequenced in a study of vaccination effects on CD4 cells after COVID-19. For these TCRs, the target antigens are not known. With the ViraFEST assay, the study expanded antigen-specific CD4+ T cells using viral peptide pools, then sequenced them. Culture lasted 10 days before CD4+ T cell isolation. This table comes from immunoSEQ multiplex PCR, and its TCRdb copy is limited to in-frame clones, with some not included. The sample consists of under 85,000 clones, roughly 80% of them appearing once. Sequencing was performed on CD4+ T cells from PBMCs cultured with HCoV-229E spike peptides, taken before COVID-19 vaccination. The receptors were sampled from a human donor who received a COVID-19 vaccine.

The chain has TRBV2 and TRBJ2-2; D might be TRBD1 (5 bases). Per the germline V gene, CDR1 is SNHLY and CDR2 is FYNNEI. Trimming took off 6 bases at V and 4 bases at J, with 12 bases between the two ends. The length of the CDR3 is 14 residues. Here the CDR3 DNA reads TGTGCCAGCAGCCTGACAGTAGTCACCGGGGAGCTGTTTTTT. Amino acid sequence: CASSLTVVTGELFF.

The rearrangement joins TRBV27 to TRBJ2-5; a weak D match, TRBD1 (7 bases). Looked up from germline, CDR1 is MNHEY and CDR2 is SMNVEV (reference sequence). CDR3 size: 17 residues. Trimming removed 7 bases at V and 0 bases at J, with 21 bases between. The CDR3, as DNA: TGTGCCAGCAATGCAAGGCGGGCAGGGGGGTACCAAGAGACCCAGTACTTC. This translates into CASNARRAGGYQETQYF.

The chain carries TRBV28 and TRBJ1-1; TRBD1 agrees at 9 bases. Trimming took 6 bases from V and 5 from J; bases not matched to a gene: 7. Looked up from germline, CDR1 is MDHEN and CDR2 is SYDVKM. CDR3 size: 14 residues. The CDR3 reads CASRETGGRTEAFF. CDR3 bases: TGTGCCAGCAGAGAGACAGGGGGTCGAACTGAAGCTTTCTTT.

This clone was found once. V usage is TRBV7-7 and J usage is TRBJ2-1, with 7 bases lining up with TRBD1. Germline trimming cut 1 base from V and 4 bases from J; bases unmatched to any gene: 4. The CDR3 contains 15 residues. Looked up from germline, CDR1 is SSHAT and CDR2 is FNYEAQ (reference sequence). CDR3 sequence reads: CASSLGTGTYNEQFF. Written as DNA, the CDR3 is TGTGCCAGCAGCTTAGGGACAGGCACATACAATGAGCAGTTCTTC.

The chain recombines TRBV18 with TRBJ1-6; tentatively, D is TRBD1 (6 bases). Trimming cost V 3 bases and J 5 bases, with 11 bases left between them. The germline V gene has CDR1 KGHSH and CDR2 LQKENI. The CDR3 runs 15 residues. The CDR3 spells CASSPSTGNNSPLHF. The CDR3 DNA is TGTGCCAGCTCACCTTCGACAGGAAATAATTCACCCCTCCACTTT.

The rearrangement uses TRBV7-2 and TRBJ2-1; D is unresolved. This CDR3 region has 13 residues. V was cut by 1 base and J by 7 bases, with 8 bases left in between. Germline CDR1 is SGHTA and CDR2 is FQGNSA. CDR3 residues: CASSLGLENEQFF. The CDR3 nucleotides read TGTGCCAGCAGCTTAGGTTTGGAAAATGAGCAGTTCTTC.

The J gene is TRBJ2-2, the V gene TRBV5-4; 14 positions agree with TRBD2. This CDR3 contains 17 residues. Germline assignment: CDR1 SGHNT and CDR2 YYREEE (reference sequence). Unmatched junction bases numbered 4, after V lost 4 bases and J lost 2 bases. CDR3 coding DNA: TGTGCCAGCAGCCCGGGACTAGCGGGGGCCAACACCGGGGAGCTGTTTTTT. Translating it yields CASSPGLAGANTGELFF. Filled out from reference TRBV5-4 and TRBJ2-2, the complete variable domain reads ETGVTQSPTHLIKTRGQQVTLRCSSQSGHNTVSWYQQALGQGPQFIFQYYREEENGRGNFPPRFSGLQFPNYSSELNVNALELDDSALYLCASSPGLAGANTGELFFGEGSRLTVL.

The chain carries TRBV5-1 and TRBJ2-1; 9 positions agree with TRBD2. From germline, CDR1 is SGHRS and CDR2 YFSETQ. This CDR3 is built from 15 residues. Unmatched junction bases numbered 6, after V lost 4 bases and J lost 4 bases. CDR3 sequence reads: CASSPRAGGYNEQFF. DNA for the CDR3: TGCGCCAGCAGCCCTAGAGCGGGGGGATACAATGAGCAGTTCTTC.

The DNA of the CDR3 is TGTGCCAGCAGTCCCGGCGGCGGATACGAGCAGTACGTC. Translating it yields CASSPGGGYEQYV. The V and J genes are TRBV6-5 and TRBJ2-7; unclear D gene. The CDR3 consists of 13 residues. CDR1 MNHEY and CDR2 SVGAGI come from the germline V gene. Trimming left V 5 bases short and J 4 bases short, with 12 bases between.

The rearrangement joins TRBV12-5 to TRBJ1-1; D unclear. The CDR3 loop spans 13 amino acids. V was cut by 2 bases and J by 7 bases, with 11 bases left in between. CDR1 is LGHNT, CDR2 FRNRAP, per germline. As DNA, the CDR3 is TGTGCTAGTGGTTTGACCAGTGGGAATGAAGCTTTCTTT. Translating gives CASGLTSGNEAFF.

The chain joins TRBV6-5 to TRBJ1-2, with a possible D match to TRBD1 (6 bases). V was pared by 6 bases and J by 4 bases, with 12 bases between. CDR1 and CDR2 from the germline V gene are MNHEY and SVGAGI. This CDR3 contains 13 residues. CDR3 nucleotides: TGTGCCAGCAGGTTGGGAGGGGGCTATGGCTACACCTTC. Translation gives CASRLGGGYGYTF.

This chain uses TRBV29-1 with TRBJ2-5, with D possibly matching TRBD1 (6 bases). This CDR3 has 12 amino acids. CDR1 and CDR2 (germline): SQVTM, ANQGSEA. Trimming pared 7 bases from V and 3 bases from J, leaving 12 bases between. CDR3 DNA sequence: TGCAGCGGTTTCTCAGGGGAAGAGACCCAGTACTTC. It specifies CSGFSGEETQYF.

Only a few counts were recorded for this clone. This chain connects TRBV7-2 to TRBJ1-6; D is ambiguous. The germline V gene has CDR1 SGHTA and CDR2 FQGNSA. The CDR3 runs to 18 residues. V lost 1 base and J 4 bases, leaving 17 bases between the germline ends. In DNA form, the CDR3 reads TGTGCCAGCAGCTTAGGGGCAGCCGTAACCCTTTATAATTCACCCCTCCACTTT. It encodes CASSLGAAVTLYNSPLHF.

The rearrangement joins TRBV3-1 (or the pseudogene TRBV3-2) to TRBJ1-3, with D maybe TRBD1 (5 bases). The CDR3 runs 14 residues. The germline V gene has CDR1 LGHDT and CDR2 YNNKEL (reference sequence). Trimming stripped 4 bases from V and 8 bases from J, with 15 bases between. The CDR3 loop is CASSLRGSRYTIYF. The CDR3 DNA is TGTGCCAGCAGCCTAAGGGGTAGTCGTTACACCATATATTTT.

V gene TRBV28 combines with J gene TRBJ2-7; maybe TRBD1 (6 bases). The V gene's germline CDR1 is MDHEN and CDR2 SYDVKM. This CDR3 region has 15 residues. Trimming removed 5 bases from V and 5 bases from J, with 19 bases in between. The DNA of the CDR3 is TGTGCCAGCAGTCCCCACAGGGTCGGCGGCCACGAGCAGTACGTC. Amino acids: CASSPHRVGGHEQYV.